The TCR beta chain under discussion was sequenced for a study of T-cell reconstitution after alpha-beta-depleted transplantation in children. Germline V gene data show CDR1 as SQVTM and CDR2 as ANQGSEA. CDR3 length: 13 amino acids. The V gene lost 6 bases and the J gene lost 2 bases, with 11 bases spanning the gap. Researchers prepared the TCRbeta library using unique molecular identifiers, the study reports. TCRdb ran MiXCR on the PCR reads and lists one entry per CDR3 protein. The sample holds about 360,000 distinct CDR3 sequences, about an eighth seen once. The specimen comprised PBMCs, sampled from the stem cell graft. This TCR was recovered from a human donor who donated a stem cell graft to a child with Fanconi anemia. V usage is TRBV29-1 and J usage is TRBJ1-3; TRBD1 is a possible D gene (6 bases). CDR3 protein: CSVADRPGNTIYF. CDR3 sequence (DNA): TGCAGCGTCGCGGACAGACCTGGAAACACCATATATTTT.